This T cell receptor beta chain was captured by sequencing in a study of T cells in localized non-small cell lung cancer. Assay used: immunoSEQ multiplex PCR; TCRdb lists only in-frame clones, some missing. This sample has under 4,000 clones, with 35% to 50% found just once. Findings and caveats of the study: Uninvolved adjacent lung showed the highest T cell clonality, exceeding tumor.

A word on this clone: The target antigen is unknown.

Per the germline V gene, CDR1 is LNHDA and CDR2 is SQIVND (reference sequence). CDR3 size: 11 residues. The V end was cut by 4 bases, the J end by 9 bases, with 7 bases between. The sample in question was lung tumor tissue, obtained before any cancer treatment. The chain uses TRBV19 and TRBJ2-1; D call uncertain. The clonotype was recovered from an older male donor with stage I lung adenocarcinoma. CDR3 DNA sequence: TGTGCCAGTAGTACTTATAGTGAGCAGTTCTTC. Residues: CASSTYSEQFF.